This T cell receptor beta chain was recorded in a study of blood T cell repertoires in COVID-19. Study-wide background: Acute and convalescent COVID-19 specimens originated in the United States, Italy and Spain. The analysed material was cDNA or gDNA that came from T cells, B-cell-depleted T cells, or PBMCs.

Authors' data handling: From reference gene primer amplification, estimates of nucleated cell counts were derived. Repertoires were generated with immunoSEQ multiplex PCR, while TCRdb's copy carries only in-frame clones and drops some. The V and J calls and clone size come from that table; D and trimming were worked out from the DNA. Counted here are over 130,000 clones, around 89% occurring once; the ten biggest clones make up 9.5% to 12%. The germline CDR1 and CDR2 sequences are MNHEY and SMNVEV (reference sequence). V lost 1 base and J lost 4; bases outside the gene matches: 6. CDR3 length: 16 amino acids.

This sequence joins TRBV27 and TRBJ2-1; TRBD1 aligns across 8 bases. Sequenced: peripheral blood. This clonotype originated in a woman of 80 years or more with acute or convalescent COVID-19. The DNA of the CDR3 is TGTGCCAGCAGTTTATTTTGGGACAGGTATTACAATGAGCAGTTCTTC. Protein sequence: CASSLFWDRYYNEQFF.